The entry below describes one T cell receptor beta chain. Germline-derived CDR1 and CDR2 are SGHTA and FQGNSA. The CDR3 covers 16 residues. V was pared by 2 bases and J by 2 bases, with 16 bases between. The sample originates from a study of blood T cell repertoires in COVID-19. Study as a whole: Whether acute or convalescent, the COVID-19 samples came from the United States, Italy and Spain. PBMCs, B-cell-depleted T cells, or T cells were the source of the cDNA or gDNA that made up the material.

Produced via immunoSEQ multiplex PCR; TCRdb's table is partial and in-frame only. The table records some 250,000 clones, 70% to 90% of them present only once. The specimen sequenced was peripheral blood. The chain links TRBV7-2 to TRBJ2-7; D perhaps matches TRBD2 (5 bases). The receptor was isolated from a human donor in a cohort sampled during active COVID-19. The CDR3 sequence is CASSLNSRGRPYEQYF. The CDR3 nucleotides are TGTGCCAGCAGCTTAAATAGCCGGGGTAGGCCCTACGAGCAGTACTTC. Variable domain in full (rest from reference TRBV7-2 and TRBJ2-7): GAGVSQSPSNKVTEKGKDVELRCDPISGHTALYWYRQSLGQGLEFLIYFQGNSAPDKSGLPSDRFSAERTGGSVSTLTIQRTQQEDSAVYLCASSLNSRGRPYEQYFGPGTRLTVT.